This note documents a single TCR beta chain sequence. Its antigen specificity is not known. Per-base quality was not reported, and no clone a single base away is much larger than it. TCRbeta CDR3 regions were amplified from genomic DNA by means of the immunoSEQ Assay, a bias-controlled multiplex PCR. In the source study's methods: The number of nucleated cells in each sample was estimated by amplification of reference gene primers within the assay. To quantify the absolute abundance of each unique TCRbeta CDR3 rearrangement, sequence reads were collapsed and filtered. For each sample, productive Simpson clonality was calculated as the square root of Simpson's diversity index over productive rearrangements. TCRdb took over this immuneACCESS table, retaining in-frame rearrangements with V and J assigned. Such tables are incomplete; in checked studies, under half of the missing clones stem from an unresolved V gene, and the remainder is unexplained. The V and J calls and clone size are taken from that table; D and trimming were inferred from the DNA. The sample table holds 150,000 or so clones, of which 80% to 90% were seen once. The ten largest clones capture around 15% of the sample.

The germline V gene encodes CDR1 MGHDK and CDR2 SYGVNS. For this chain, trimming is 9 bases at the V end and 3 bases at the J end, and the number of junction bases without a gene match is 4. Spanning cysteine to phenylalanine, the CDR3 consists of 13 amino acids. Of all the DNA, just the CDR3 is kept, 39 bases in frame from base 1. This sample was included in a study of blood T cell repertoires in COVID-19 (dated by TCRdb to the early 2020s). In the study overall: Samples covering the acute and convalescent phases of COVID-19 were provided by collaborators in the United States, Italy and Spain. The prospective study material was composed of cDNA or gDNA derived from T cells, B-cell-depleted T cells, or PBMCs. Subjects who had been exposed to COVID-19, were actively infected with it, or had recovered from it provided the deeply sampled blood TCRbeta repertoires that made up the dataset. The repertoires were released in a freely available public database intended as a resource for research on the immune response to SARS-CoV-2. Samples came from the ongoing ImmuneRACE study (first 160 participants) plus 1,254 subjects from 6 global collaborators. A de-identified subject ID, COVID-19 status, age in years and sex were almost always included in the sample metadata. Where HLA class I and class II types were available, the types were taken from metadata supplied by the sample provider, not from assay-based typing. The study at large found these results: The quantity of clinical and demographic metadata differed by source and by participant and was supplied without curation.

Collaborating institutions collected whole blood in K2EDTA tubes following their own protocols. For TCRbeta analysis, collaborators shipped samples in one of three forms: frozen whole blood, isolated PBMCs, or DNA extracted from either of those sample types. Recombination connected TRBV25-1 to TRBJ1-5, and TRBD1 matches 8 of the central bases. This receptor was taken from a middle-aged woman with acute or convalescent COVID-19. The sequenced material came from peripheral blood. The sequence in DNA is TGTGCCAGGGACAGGGAGATCAATCAGCCCCAGCATTTT. This codes for CARDREINQPQHF.